The 3 T cell receptor beta chains listed next were all sequenced from one sample in a study of blood T cell repertoires in COVID-19. This table comes from immunoSEQ multiplex PCR, and its TCRdb copy is limited to in-frame clones, with some not included. The sample includes approximately 160,000 clones, more than 70% seen only once; the top ten take roughly 7%. The source material was peripheral blood. Source of these receptors: a man aged 50-60 years with active or convalescent COVID-19.

The chain recombines TRBV28 with TRBJ2-6; possible D gene TRBD1, 5 bases. CDR1 MDHEN and CDR2 SYDVKM come from the germline V gene. The V end was cut by 3 bases, the J end by 1 base, with 7 bases between. CDR3 size: 15 residues. CDR3 coding DNA: TGTGCCAGCAGTTTCAGGGTTTCTGGGGCCAACGTCCTGACTTTC. The encoded protein is CASSFRVSGANVLTF. Supplemented by reference TRBV28 and TRBJ2-6, the full variable domain reads DVKVTQSSRYLVKRTGEKVFLECVQDMDHENMFWYRQDPGLGLRLIYFSYDVKMKEKGDIPEGYSVSREKKERFSLILESASTNQTSMYLCASSFRVSGANVLTFGAGSRLTVL.

This rearrangement joins TRBV6-5 to TRBJ2-5, with TRBD1 as a possible D gene (6 bases). The V gene's germline CDR1 is MNHEY and CDR2 SVGAGI. This CDR3 spans 12 amino acids. V gave up 7 bases and J gave up 4 bases, with 10 bases separating them. CDR3 nucleotides: TGTGCCAGCACGGCAGGGGCAGAGACCCAGTACTTC. The encoded protein is CASTAGAETQYF.

The J gene is TRBJ2-1, the V gene TRBV12-5, with TRBD2 identical over 8 bases. The CDR3 runs 15 residues. J gave up 1 base and V 6 bases, and 5 bases lay outside the gene matches. The germline V gene has CDR1 LGHNT and CDR2 FRNRAP. The CDR3 sequence is CASGSGGQSYNEQFF. CDR3 in DNA: TGTGCTAGTGGCAGCGGGGGCCAATCCTACAATGAGCAGTTCTTC.